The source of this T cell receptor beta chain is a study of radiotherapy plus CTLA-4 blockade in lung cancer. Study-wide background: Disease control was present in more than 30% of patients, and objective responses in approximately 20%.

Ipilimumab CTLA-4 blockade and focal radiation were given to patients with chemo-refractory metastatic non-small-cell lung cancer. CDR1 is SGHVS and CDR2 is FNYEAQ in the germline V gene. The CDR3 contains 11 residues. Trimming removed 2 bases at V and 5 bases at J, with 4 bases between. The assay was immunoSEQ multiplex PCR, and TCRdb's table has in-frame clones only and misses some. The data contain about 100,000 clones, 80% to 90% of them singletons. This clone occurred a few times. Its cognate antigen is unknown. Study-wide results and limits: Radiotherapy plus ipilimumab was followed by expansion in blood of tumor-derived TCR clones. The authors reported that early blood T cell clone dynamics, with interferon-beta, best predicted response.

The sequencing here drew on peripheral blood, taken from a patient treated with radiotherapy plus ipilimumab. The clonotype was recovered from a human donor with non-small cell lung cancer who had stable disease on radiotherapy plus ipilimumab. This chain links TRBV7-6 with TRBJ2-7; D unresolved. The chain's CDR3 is CASSLTDEQYF. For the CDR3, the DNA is TGTGCCAGCAGCTTAACAGACGAGCAGTACTTC.